Given below is one T cell receptor (beta chain) in context. This clone was seen only a few times. Its binding antigen is unknown. No much larger clone is present one base from it, and per-base qualities are unavailable. Cut back by 8 bases and 0 bases, the V and J ends lie 7 bases apart. From a lookup of the germline V gene (reference sequence), CDR1 and CDR2 are SEHNR and FQNEAQ. Reading from cysteine to phenylalanine, the CDR3 counts 13 amino acids. This entry keeps only the CDR3 DNA: 39 bases, framed from base 1. In the prospective study, participants were about 18 to 100 years old, resided in approximately 22 geographic areas of the United States, and were enrolled through a virtual design. In the prospective study, cohorts were assigned on the basis of participant-reported clinical history obtained from a screening survey and a study questionnaire. Each participant in the prospective study had whole blood, serum and a nasopharyngeal or oropharyngeal swab collected by mobile phlebotomists. Participants in the prospective study had the option to provide additional blood draws and questionnaires over a roughly 2-month period. Before DNA extraction, blood samples from the prospective study were shipped at room temperature or frozen.

The entry originates in a study of blood T cell repertoires in COVID-19 (dated by TCRdb to about 2020). General notes on the study: Samples from collaborators originated in the United States, Italy and Spain and spanned both the acute and convalescent phases of COVID-19. The prospective study material was composed of cDNA or gDNA derived from T cells, B-cell-depleted T cells, or PBMCs. Subjects who had been exposed to COVID-19, were actively infected with it, or had recovered from it provided the deeply sampled blood TCRbeta repertoires that made up the dataset. The repertoires were made available in a free public database intended to serve as a resource for research on the immune response to SARS-CoV-2. Samples were obtained from the ongoing ImmuneRACE study (first 160 participants) and from 1,254 subjects provided by 6 global collaborators. Nearly every sample came with metadata listing a de-identified subject ID, COVID-19 status, age in years and sex. Where HLA class I and class II types were available, the types were taken from metadata supplied by the sample provider, not from assay-based typing. Beyond this particular receptor, the publication reports: The quantity of clinical and demographic metadata differed by source and by participant and was supplied without curation.

TCRbeta CDR3 regions were amplified from genomic DNA by means of the immunoSEQ Assay, a bias-controlled multiplex PCR. In the original analysis: The number of nucleated cells in each sample was estimated from the amplification of reference gene primers within the assay. To quantify the absolute abundance of each unique TCRbeta CDR3 rearrangement, sequence reads were collapsed and filtered. For each sample, productive Simpson clonality was calculated as the square root of Simpson's diversity index over productive rearrangements. TCRdb took over this immuneACCESS table, retaining in-frame rearrangements with V and J assigned. Such tables are incomplete; in checked studies, under half of the missing clones stem from an unresolved V gene, and the remainder is unexplained. The V and J calls and clone size are taken from that table; D and trimming were inferred from the DNA. Across this sample there are 210,000 or so clones, with 65% to 90% seen only once. The ten largest make up 8.9% of the sample.

The rearrangement combines TRBV7-9 with TRBJ1-4; too little of a D gene remains to name it. The sequence was obtained from a woman aged 50 to 60 with acute COVID-19. Input material: PBMCs or T cells enriched from blood (not recorded which). The base sequence is TGTGCCAGCCTCGGAGCAACTAATGAAAAACTGTTTTTT. It codes for CASLGATNEKLFF.